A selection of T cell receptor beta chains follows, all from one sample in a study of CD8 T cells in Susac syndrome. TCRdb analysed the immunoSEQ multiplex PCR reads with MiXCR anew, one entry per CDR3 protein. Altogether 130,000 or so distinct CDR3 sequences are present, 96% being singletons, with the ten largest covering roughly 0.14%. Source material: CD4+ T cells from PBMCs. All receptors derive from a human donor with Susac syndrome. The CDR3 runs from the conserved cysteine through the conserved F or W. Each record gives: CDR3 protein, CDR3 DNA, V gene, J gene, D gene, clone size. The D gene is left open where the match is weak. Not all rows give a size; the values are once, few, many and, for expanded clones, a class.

CDR3: CAWWGTGPGETQNF
DNA: TGTGCCTGGTGGGGGACAGGGCCAGGGGAGACCCAGAACTTC
V: TRBV30
J: TRBJ2-5
D: TRBD1
size: .

CDR3: CASSRRLAGESQETQYF
DNA: TGCGCCAGCAGCCGGCGACTAGCGGGAGAATCTCAAGAGACCCAGTACTTC
V: TRBV5-1
J: TRBJ2-5
D: TRBD2
size: .

CDR3: CAHSLTHEQYF
DNA: TGTGCCCATAGTTTGACCCACGAGCAGTACTTC
V: TRBV6-2/TRBV6-3
J: TRBJ2-7
D: .
size: .

CDR3: CASTGTGGDEQYF
DNA: TGTGCCAGCACCGGGACAGGGGGGGACGAGCAGTACTTC
V: TRBV2
J: TRBJ2-7
D: TRBD1
size: .

CDR3: CSASYQETQYF
DNA: TGCAGTGCTTCGTACCAAGAGACCCAGTACTTC
V: TRBV20-1
J: TRBJ2-5
D: .
size: once

CDR3: CASSFSEQTQYF
DNA: TGTGCCAGCAGCTTCAGCGAGCAGACCCAGTACTTC
V: TRBV7-2
J: TRBJ2-5
D: .
size: .

CDR3: CASSLGMEGSDYGYTF
DNA: TGTGCCAGCAGCTTGGGGATGGAGGGTTCGGACTATGGCTACACCTTC
V: TRBV5-6
J: TRBJ1-2
D: .
size: .

CDR3: CASSYNTIVQYF
DNA: TGTGCCAGCAGCTACAATACGATTGTGCAGTACTTC
V: TRBV3-1
J: TRBJ2-5
D: .
size: .

CDR3: CASSGTSGRGNEQFF
DNA: TGTGCCAGCAGCGGAACTAGCGGGAGAGGAAATGAGCAGTTCTTC
V: TRBV7-9
J: TRBJ2-1
D: TRBD2
size: .

CDR3: CSAKSAPRVYEQYF
DNA: TGCAGTGCTAAGTCGGCCCCGCGGGTCTACGAGCAGTACTTC
V: TRBV20-1
J: TRBJ2-7
D: .
size: .

CDR3: CASSPGRADQPQHF
DNA: TGTGCCAGCAGTCCCGGACGGGCAGATCAGCCCCAGCATTTT
V: TRBV12-3/TRBV12-4
J: TRBJ1-5
D: .
size: .

CDR3: CSVRQPGETQYF
DNA: TGCAGCGTTCGACAACCCGGGGAGACCCAGTACTTC
V: TRBV29-1
J: TRBJ2-5
D: .
size: once

CDR3: CASSQSRVYSNQPQHF
DNA: TGCGCCAGCAGTCAATCGAGGGTTTACAGCAATCAGCCCCAGCATTTT
V: TRBV23-1
J: TRBJ1-5
D: .
size: .

CDR3: CSAPDTLNTIYF
DNA: TGCAGTGCCCCGGACACCCTGAACACCATATATTTT
V: TRBV20-1
J: TRBJ1-3
D: .
size: once

CDR3: CASSLVWSGNTEAFF
DNA: TGTGCCAGCAGCTTAGTTTGGTCGGGGAACACTGAAGCTTTCTTT
V: TRBV11-1
J: TRBJ1-1
D: .
size: once

CDR3: CSARDPWEQYF
DNA: TGCAGTGCTAGAGATCCATGGGAGCAGTACTTC
V: TRBV20-1
J: TRBJ2-7
D: .
size: .

CDR3: CASSLIGTSQETQYF
DNA: TGCGCCAGCAGCTTGATCGGGACGTCGCAAGAGACCCAGTACTTC
V: TRBV5-1
J: TRBJ2-5
D: .
size: .

CDR3: CASSLALYSTDTQYF
DNA: TGTGCCAGCAGCTTAGCGCTCTACAGCACAGATACGCAGTATTTT
V: TRBV7-2
J: TRBJ2-3
D: .
size: .

CDR3: CASSFVRETQYF
DNA: TGTGCCAGCAGCTTTGTACGAGAGACCCAGTACTTC
V: TRBV7-9
J: TRBJ2-5
D: .
size: .

CDR3: CSAWDRGRSGELFF
DNA: TGCAGTGCTTGGGACAGGGGGCGAAGCGGGGAGCTGTTTTTT
V: TRBV20-1
J: TRBJ2-2
D: TRBD1
size: once

CDR3: CASSPIGAANTGELFF
DNA: TGTGCCAGCAGCCCCATAGGGGCCGCGAACACCGGGGAGCTGTTTTTT
V: TRBV6-2/TRBV6-3
J: TRBJ2-2
D: .
size: .

CDR3: CSVDGLSEDTQYF
DNA: TGCAGCGTTGATGGCCTGTCAGAGGATACGCAGTATTTT
V: TRBV29-1
J: TRBJ2-3
D: .
size: .

CDR3: CASSVGGRINEQFF
DNA: TGTGCCAGCAGCGTAGGGGGACGCATCAATGAGCAGTTCTTC
V: TRBV9
J: TRBJ2-1
D: .
size: .

CDR3: CSPGSTYNEQFF
DNA: TGCAGTCCCGGGAGTACCTACAATGAGCAGTTCTTC
V: TRBV20-1
J: TRBJ2-1
D: .
size: .

CDR3: CASSLERTTAKAFF
DNA: TGTGCCAGCAGTTTAGAAAGGACAACAGCTAAAGCTTTCTTT
V: TRBV12-3/TRBV12-4
J: TRBJ1-1
D: .
size: .

CDR3: CSARVGLAGGAQYF
DNA: TGCAGTGCTAGAGTTGGGCTAGCGGGAGGGGCCCAGTACTTC
V: TRBV20-1
J: TRBJ2-5
D: TRBD2
size: .

CDR3: CSATNDRVGNTGELFF
DNA: TGCAGTGCTACCAATGACAGGGTCGGGAACACCGGGGAGCTGTTTTTT
V: TRBV20-1
J: TRBJ2-2
D: TRBD1
size: .

CDR3: CASSVRQGTYEQYF
DNA: TGTGCCAGCAGCGTTAGACAGGGCACCTACGAGCAGTACTTC
V: TRBV7-2
J: TRBJ2-7
D: TRBD1
size: .

CDR3: CSAPRQGNTEAFF
DNA: TGCAGTGCTCCACGACAGGGGAACACTGAAGCTTTCTTT
V: TRBV20-1
J: TRBJ1-1
D: TRBD1
size: .

CDR3: CSARGRLAGKEDTQYF
DNA: TGCAGTGCTAGAGGCCGGCTAGCGGGAAAGGAAGATACGCAGTATTTT
V: TRBV20-1
J: TRBJ2-3
D: TRBD2
size: .

CDR3: CASSAEASRGSYTF
DNA: TGTGCCAGCAGCGCGGAGGCCTCCAGGGGCAGCTACACCTTC
V: TRBV9
J: TRBJ1-2
D: .
size: .

CDR3: CASSLLGAYTEAFF
DNA: TGTGCCAGCAGCCTACTGGGGGCCTACACTGAAGCTTTCTTT
V: TRBV7-9
J: TRBJ1-1
D: .
size: once

CDR3: CASGGTGDNEQFF
DNA: TGTGCCAGCGGCGGCACAGGGGACAATGAGCAGTTCTTC
V: TRBV6-2/TRBV6-3
J: TRBJ2-1
D: TRBD1
size: .

CDR3: CSARYGTSGRRLYEQYF
DNA: TGCAGTGCTAGATACGGGACTAGCGGGAGACGGCTCTACGAGCAGTACTTC
V: TRBV20-1
J: TRBJ2-7
D: TRBD2
size: once

CDR3: CASSPRLAGDSDEQFF
DNA: TGTGCCAGCAGTCCTAGACTAGCGGGAGATAGCGATGAGCAGTTCTTC
V: TRBV2
J: TRBJ2-1
D: TRBD2
size: .

CDR3: CASNSGTLYNEQFF
DNA: TGTGCTAGTAATTCCGGGACACTATACAATGAGCAGTTCTTC
V: TRBV12-5
J: TRBJ2-1
D: .
size: .

CDR3: CSARKVGLAYNEQFF
DNA: TGCAGTGCTCGAAAAGTCGGGCTCGCGTACAATGAGCAGTTCTTC
V: TRBV20-1
J: TRBJ2-1
D: .
size: .

CDR3: CATRAGEWYNEQFF
DNA: TGTGCCACCAGGGCAGGGGAGTGGTACAATGAGCAGTTCTTC
V: TRBV24-1
J: TRBJ2-1
D: .
size: .

CDR3: CSVSSTGLEVYEQYF
DNA: TGCAGCGTTTCCTCTACGGGACTAGAAGTATACGAGCAGTACTTC
V: TRBV29-1
J: TRBJ2-7
D: TRBD2
size: .

CDR3: CASSLMAEETQYF
DNA: TGTGCCAGCAGCTTGATGGCAGAAGAGACCCAGTACTTC
V: TRBV5-5
J: TRBJ2-5
D: .
size: .

CDR3: CASSLRRNQETQYF
DNA: TGTGCCAGCAGCTTACGACGGAACCAAGAGACCCAGTACTTC
V: TRBV11-1
J: TRBJ2-5
D: .
size: .

CDR3: CASSLRTGGPLAKNIQYF
DNA: TGTGCCAGCAGCTTGCGAACTGGGGGACCCCTAGCCAAAAACATTCAGTACTTC
V: TRBV7-9
J: TRBJ2-4
D: .
size: .

CDR3: CASSSARTSGAYEQYF
DNA: TGTGCCAGCAGTTCCGCCCGGACTAGCGGGGCCTACGAGCAGTACTTC
V: TRBV12-3/TRBV12-4
J: TRBJ2-7
D: TRBD2
size: .

CDR3: CASSWDREEGYTF
DNA: TGTGCCAGCAGCTGGGACAGGGAGGAGGGCTACACCTTC
V: TRBV5-4
J: TRBJ1-2
D: TRBD1
size: .

CDR3: CASSLELWSSYNEQFF
DNA: TGTGCCAGCAGCCTAGAGCTCTGGAGCTCCTACAATGAGCAGTTCTTC
V: TRBV3-1
J: TRBJ2-1
D: .
size: .

CDR3: CATSEPGTSGTNEQFF
DNA: TGTGCCACCAGTGAACCCGGGACTAGCGGGACTAATGAGCAGTTCTTC
V: TRBV24-1
J: TRBJ2-1
D: TRBD2
size: .

CDR3: CATSKVRGLAGDPEQFF
DNA: TGTGCCACCAGCAAAGTCCGGGGACTAGCGGGAGATCCTGAGCAGTTCTTC
V: TRBV15
J: TRBJ2-1
D: TRBD2
size: .

CDR3: CASSGLGSSYNEQFF
DNA: TGTGCCAGCAGTGGACTTGGGAGCTCCTACAATGAGCAGTTCTTC
V: TRBV12-3/TRBV12-4
J: TRBJ2-1
D: .
size: .

CDR3: CASSLRGSEAFF
DNA: TGTGCCAGCAGCTTAAGAGGGTCGGAAGCTTTCTTT
V: TRBV7-2
J: TRBJ1-1
D: .
size: .

CDR3: CASSPQGSNNEQFF
DNA: TGTGCCAGCTCACCCCAGGGGTCCAACAATGAGCAGTTCTTC
V: TRBV18
J: TRBJ2-1
D: .
size: .

CDR3: CASSFRRASYNEQFF
DNA: TGTGCCAGCAGCTTCCGAAGAGCCTCTTACAATGAGCAGTTCTTC
V: TRBV7-2
J: TRBJ2-1
D: .
size: .

CDR3: CASSVRGTSGSYEQYF
DNA: TGCGCCAGCAGTGTTCGGGGGACTAGCGGGAGCTACGAGCAGTACTTC
V: TRBV10-2
J: TRBJ2-7
D: TRBD2
size: .

CDR3: CSVERRDRSYNEQFF
DNA: TGCAGCGTTGAAAGGCGGGACAGGTCCTACAATGAGCAGTTCTTC
V: TRBV29-1
J: TRBJ2-1
D: TRBD1
size: .

CDR3: CASSLPLFRQSSTDTQYF
DNA: TGTGCCAGCAGCTTACCCCTCTTTAGACAGTCTAGCACAGATACGCAGTATTTT
V: TRBV7-8
J: TRBJ2-3
D: .
size: .

CDR3: CSPTGGRGYTF
DNA: TGCAGCCCAACCGGGGGTAGAGGCTACACCTTC
V: TRBV20-1
J: TRBJ1-2
D: .
size: .

CDR3: CASRGQGRGNQPQHF
DNA: TGTGCCAGCAGGGGACAGGGGCGAGGCAATCAGCCCCAGCATTTT
V: TRBV12-3/TRBV12-4
J: TRBJ1-5
D: TRBD1
size: .